Listed here are 18 T cell receptor beta chains from one sample, sequenced in a study of T cells in Graves' hyperthyroidism and ophthalmopathy. RNA transcripts provided the source from which TCR beta CDR3 regions were amplified. Carried out on the TCR CDR3, a first-round RT-PCR used the HTBI primer set. TCRdb reprocessed the multiplex PCR reads with MiXCR, giving one entry per CDR3 protein. The data contain around 300,000 distinct CDR3 sequences, about 19% of them singletons. Sequenced material: blood. These receptors were obtained from a man in his fifties with Graves' ophthalmopathy.

This clonotype was found many times. The V and J genes are TRBV30 and TRBJ2-1, with D possibly TRBD1 on 5 matching bases. Deletions cut 4 bases from V and 2 bases from J, with 15 bases between. CDR1 GTSNPN and CDR2 SVGIG come from the germline V gene (reference sequence). This CDR3 comprises 15 residues. Written as DNA, the CDR3 is TGTGCCTGGACCCCTGGGGCGAATCCCTACAATGAGCAGTTCTTC. Translation: CAWTPGANPYNEQFF.

This clonotype was seen only a few times. The chain has TRBV20-1 and TRBJ2-3; 12 nucleotides align to TRBD2. Trimming removed 7 bases from V and 3 bases from J; junction bases left unmatched: 8. The CDR3 has 15 residues. Germline V gene lookup returns CDR1 DFQATT and CDR2 SNEGSKA (reference sequence). Written as DNA, the CDR3 is TGCAGTGTTGGACTAGCGGGAAAGATAACAGATACGCAGTATTTT. It specifies CSVGLAGKITDTQYF.

This clonotype has more than one count but fewer than ten. The genes are TRBV20-1 and TRBJ2-3; 8 positions agree with TRBD2. V was pared by 3 bases and J by 5 bases, with 7 bases of the junction left unmatched. CDR3 size: 14 residues. Per germline, CDR1 DFQATT and CDR2 SNEGSKA (reference sequence). CDR3 in amino acids: CSASIAGKGDTQYF. DNA for the CDR3: TGCAGTGCTAGTATAGCGGGAAAGGGAGATACGCAGTATTTT.

Many counts were recorded for this clonotype. V is TRBV28 and J is TRBJ2-2; 12 bases are a match to TRBD1. Germline CDR1 reads MDHEN; CDR2 reads SYDVKM. The CDR3 totals 14 residues. Trimming removed 8 bases from V and 5 bases from J; junction bases left unmatched: 3. CDR3 nucleotides: TGTGCCAGCCAGGGACAGGGGGCTACCGGGGAGCTGTTTTTT. As protein: CASQGQGATGELFF.

In its sample, this clonotype was seen many times. The V call is TRBV2, the J call TRBJ2-7; D gene unclear. V was cut by 2 bases and J by 4 bases, with 6 bases left in between. This CDR3 is 12 amino acids long. Germline-derived CDR1 and CDR2 are SNHLY and FYNNEI. As DNA, the CDR3 is TGTGCCAGCAGTGAATACATGTACGAGCAGTACTTC. It yields the protein CASSEYMYEQYF.

This clonotype was seen more than once but under ten times. CDR3 sequence: CASSQLGIEQFF. The CDR3 nucleotides are TGTGCCAGCAGCCAGCTGGGCATAGAGCAGTTCTTC. The rearrangement uses TRBV3-1 and TRBJ2-1; unclear D gene. CDR3 length equals 12 residues. CDR1 is LGHDT and CDR2 is YNNKEL in the germline V gene (reference sequence). Trimming cost V 3 bases and J 10 bases, with 10 bases left between them.

This clonotype was recorded many times. This rearrangement joins TRBV5-1 to TRBJ2-7; the match to TRBD1 covers 10 bases. J lost 3 bases, V lost 0 bases, and 6 bases had no gene match. This CDR3 comprises 16 residues. Germline CDR1 reads SGHRS; CDR2 reads YFSETQ. CDR3 residues: CASSLVKGQGLYEQYF. In DNA form, the CDR3 reads TGCGCCAGCAGCTTGGTAAAGGGACAGGGGCTCTACGAGCAGTACTTC.

The V gene is TRBV6-1, the J gene TRBJ2-7; D unclear. The germline CDR1 and CDR2 sequences are MNHNS and SASEGT. Trimming cost V 8 bases and J 5 bases, with 13 bases left between them. The CDR3 length is 12 residues. CDR3: CASGNPFHEQYF. The CDR3 DNA is TGTGCCAGCGGTAACCCCTTCCACGAGCAGTACTTC.

This clonotype was detected ten times or more. The chain employs TRBV28 and TRBJ2-7, with 8 nucleotides matching TRBD1. This CDR3 comprises 14 residues. V dropped 6 bases and J dropped 6; count of bases not matched to a gene: 10. CDR1 is MDHEN, CDR2 SYDVKM, per germline. CDR3 DNA sequence: TGTGCCAGCAGCGCTGACAGGGGCCCCTTCGAGCAGTACTTC. Residues: CASSADRGPFEQYF.

This clonotype was found a few times. The chain recombines TRBV24-1 with TRBJ2-3, with a weak D call TRBD2 (5 bases). V shed 4 bases and J shed 5 bases, with 12 bases lying between them. CDR1 is KGHDR, CDR2 SFDVKD, per germline. The CDR3 has 14 residues. As DNA, the CDR3 is TGTGCCACCAGTGACCGAGGACGGGGAGATACGCAGTATTTT. Its translation: CATSDRGRGDTQYF.

This clonotype has at least ten counts. The CDR3 DNA reads TGTGCCAGCAAGTACGCGGGAGAGAACGGGGAGCTGTTTTTT. It encodes CASKYAGENGELFF. J is TRBJ2-2 and V is TRBV2; 7 nucleotides agree with TRBD2. V shed 7 bases and J 7 bases; nucleotides not matched to a gene: 9. Germline-derived CDR1 and CDR2 are SNHLY and FYNNEI. The CDR3 has 14 residues.

This clonotype occurred many times. The chain recombines TRBV7-9 with TRBJ2-1; 7 positions match TRBD2. V lost 3 bases to trimming and J lost 0 bases; unmatched junction nucleotides: 5. The CDR3 length is 16 residues. Germline V lookup: CDR1 SEHNR, CDR2 FQNEAQ (reference sequence). The CDR3 DNA reads TGTGCCAGCAGCTTCCTAGCGGTGAGCTCCTACAATGAGCAGTTCTTC. It translates to CASSFLAVSSYNEQFF.

The rearrangement links TRBV7-9 to TRBJ2-3; 7 bases are shared with TRBD2. The CDR3 is 15 amino acids. The germline gives CDR1 SEHNR, CDR2 FQNEAQ (reference sequence). The J segment lost 6 bases and the V segment lost 2 bases, leaving 8 bases of the junction unmatched. DNA of the CDR3: TGTGCCAGCAGCTTACTAGCGGTTGGCTTGGATACGCAGTATTTT. This codes for CASSLLAVGLDTQYF.

This clonotype was counted ten times or more. The rearrangement joins TRBV3-1 to TRBJ2-1, with TRBD2 identical over 10 bases. The CDR3 runs 15 residues. With V trimmed by 4 bases and J by 7 bases, 7 bases remained unmatched. Germline loops: CDR1 LGHDT, CDR2 YNNKEL (reference sequence). The CDR3 region is CASSRGLAETNEQFF. The CDR3 region has the DNA TGTGCCAGCAGCCGCGGACTAGCGGAGACTAATGAGCAGTTCTTC.

The chain recombines TRBV6-1 with TRBJ1-6; 8 nucleotides line up with TRBD1. Germline V gene lookup returns CDR1 MNHNS and CDR2 SASEGT. This CDR3 contains 15 residues. J was trimmed by 8 bases and V by 6 bases; bases with no gene match: 9. This CDR3 reads CASSPDRVKDSPLHF. In DNA, the CDR3 is TGTGCCAGCAGCCCGGACAGGGTAAAGGATTCACCCCTCCACTTT.

At least ten counts were recorded for this clonotype. The V and J genes are TRBV2 and TRBJ2-2; the D is unclear. The V gene's germline CDR1 is SNHLY and CDR2 FYNNEI. The CDR3 length is 13 residues. Between the trimmed V and J ends, which lost 1 base and 6 bases, there was a span of 6 bases. Here the CDR3 reads CASSEVRAGELFF. CDR3 nucleotides: TGTGCCAGCAGTGAAGTCCGGGCCGGGGAGCTGTTTTTT. Using reference TRBV2 and TRBJ2-2 for the parts outside the CDR3, the full variable domain is EPEVTQTPSHQVTQMGQEVILRCVPISNHLYFYWYRQILGQKVEFLVSFYNNEISEKSEIFDDQFSVERPDGSNFTLKIRSTKLEDSAMYFCASSEVRAGELFFGEGSRLTVL.

This chain connects TRBV28 to TRBJ2-7; 8 positions agree with TRBD2. J lost 0 bases, V lost 2 bases, and 6 bases had no gene match. The length of the CDR3 is 16 residues. Germline loops: CDR1 MDHEN, CDR2 SYDVKM. This CDR3 reads CASSLPLSGSSYEQYF. Written as DNA, the CDR3 is TGTGCCAGCAGTTTACCCCTCAGCGGGAGCTCCTACGAGCAGTACTTC.

This clonotype was seen ten or more times. The chain is built from TRBV18 and TRBJ2-5, with TRBD2 matching over 12 bases. V shed 4 bases and J 2 bases; nucleotides not matched to a gene: 5. There are 16 residues in the CDR3. Germline CDR1 reads KGHSH; CDR2 reads LQKENI. The CDR3 loop is CASSLGLAGSQETQYF. In DNA form, the CDR3 reads TGTGCCAGCTCACTTGGACTAGCGGGATCTCAAGAGACCCAGTACTTC.